This TCR beta chain was captured in a study of CD4 T cell repertoires in COVID-19. Study as a whole: Other coronavirus spike proteins restimulated relabeled CFSE-low cells expanded with IL-2 for about eleven days.

Profiling relied on immunoSEQ multiplex PCR, and the TCRdb table lists in-frame clones only, not all of them. The sample contains some 71,000 clones, under 90% of which appear only once. The V end lost 0 bases, the J end lost 4 bases, and 16 bases lay between the germline ends. The length of the CDR3 is 16 residues. Looked up from germline, CDR1 is SGHRS and CDR2 is YFSETQ. Source: CD4+ T cells from peripheral blood, taken after recovery from COVID-19. The origin of this receptor is a human donor who had COVID-19. The chain links TRBV5-1 to TRBJ1-2; D uncertain. CDR3 sequence: CASSLVVSSRTYGYTF. The CDR3 DNA follows: TGCGCCAGCAGCTTGGTCGTGAGTTCACGGACCTATGGCTACACCTTC.